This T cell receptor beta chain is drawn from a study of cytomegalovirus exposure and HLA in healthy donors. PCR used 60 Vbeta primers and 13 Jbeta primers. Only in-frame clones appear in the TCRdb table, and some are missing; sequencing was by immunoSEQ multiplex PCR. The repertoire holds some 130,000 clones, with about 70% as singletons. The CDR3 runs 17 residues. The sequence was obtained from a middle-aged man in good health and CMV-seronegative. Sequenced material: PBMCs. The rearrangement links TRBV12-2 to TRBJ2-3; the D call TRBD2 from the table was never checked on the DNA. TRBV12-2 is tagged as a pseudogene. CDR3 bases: TGTGCAAGTCGCCCCGGGACTAGCGGGGGGAAGGCAGATACGCAGTATTTT. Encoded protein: CASRPGTSGGKADTQYF.